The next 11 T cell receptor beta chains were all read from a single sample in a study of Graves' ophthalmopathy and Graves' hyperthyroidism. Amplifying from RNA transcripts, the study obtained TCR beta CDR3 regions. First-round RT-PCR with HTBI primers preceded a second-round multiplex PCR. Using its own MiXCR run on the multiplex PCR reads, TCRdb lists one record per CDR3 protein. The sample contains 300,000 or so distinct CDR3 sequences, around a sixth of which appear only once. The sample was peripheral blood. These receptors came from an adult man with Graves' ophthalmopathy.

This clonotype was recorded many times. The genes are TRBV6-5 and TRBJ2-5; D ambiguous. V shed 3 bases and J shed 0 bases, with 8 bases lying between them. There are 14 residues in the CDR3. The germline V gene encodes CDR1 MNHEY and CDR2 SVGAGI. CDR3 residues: CASSYSQNQETQYF. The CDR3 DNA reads TGTGCCAGCAGTTATTCACAGAACCAAGAGACCCAGTACTTC.

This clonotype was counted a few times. CDR3 loop: CASSRNPGSGETQYF. The CDR3 DNA reads as TGCGCCAGCAGCCGAAACCCAGGGTCGGGGGAGACCCAGTACTTC. J is TRBJ2-5 and V is TRBV4-1; D could derive from TRBD1 or TRBD2 (5 bases each). Trimming stripped 4 bases from V and 5 bases from J, with 17 bases between. The V gene's germline CDR1 is MGHRA and CDR2 YSYEKL. The CDR3 is 15 residues long.

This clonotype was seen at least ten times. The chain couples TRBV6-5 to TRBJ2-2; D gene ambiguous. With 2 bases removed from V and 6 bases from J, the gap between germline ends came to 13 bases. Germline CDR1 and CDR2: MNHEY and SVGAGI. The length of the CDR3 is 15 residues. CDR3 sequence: CASSYTRSSAGELFF. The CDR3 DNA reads TGTGCCAGCAGTTACACCCGTTCCAGCGCCGGGGAGCTGTTTTTT.

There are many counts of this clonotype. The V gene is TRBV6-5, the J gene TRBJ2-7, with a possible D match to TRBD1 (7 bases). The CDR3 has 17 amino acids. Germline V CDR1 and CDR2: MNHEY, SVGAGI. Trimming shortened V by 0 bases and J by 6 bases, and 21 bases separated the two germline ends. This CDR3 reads CASSYSLQGGKKREQYF. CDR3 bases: TGTGCCAGCAGTTACTCGTTGCAGGGGGGAAAAAAACGCGAGCAGTACTTC.

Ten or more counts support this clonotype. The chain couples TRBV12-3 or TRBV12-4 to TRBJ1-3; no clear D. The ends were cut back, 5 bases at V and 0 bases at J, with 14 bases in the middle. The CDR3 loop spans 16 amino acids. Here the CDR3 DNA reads TGTGCCAGCAGTCAAACCGCAGGAAACTCTGGAAACACCATATATTTT. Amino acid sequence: CASSQTAGNSGNTIYF.

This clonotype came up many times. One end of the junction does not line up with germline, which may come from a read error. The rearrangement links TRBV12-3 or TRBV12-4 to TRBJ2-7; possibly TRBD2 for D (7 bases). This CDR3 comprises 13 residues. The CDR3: CASSFGGPGEEYF. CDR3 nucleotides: TGTGCCAGCAGTTTCGGGGGGCCGGGCGAGGAGTACTTC.

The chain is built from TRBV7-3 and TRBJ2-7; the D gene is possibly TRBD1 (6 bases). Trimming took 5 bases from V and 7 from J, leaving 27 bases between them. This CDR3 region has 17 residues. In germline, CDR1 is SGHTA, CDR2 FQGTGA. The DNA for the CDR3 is TGTGCCAGCAGCATCACCGGGACACCCTTGGGGGCTGGTGAGCAGTACTTC. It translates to CASSITGTPLGAGEQYF.

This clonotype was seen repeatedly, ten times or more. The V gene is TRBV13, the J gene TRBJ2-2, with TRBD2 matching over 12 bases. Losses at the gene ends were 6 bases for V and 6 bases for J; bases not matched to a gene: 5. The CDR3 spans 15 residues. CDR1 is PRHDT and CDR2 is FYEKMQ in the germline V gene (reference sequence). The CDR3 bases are TGTGCCAGCAGTTCTAGCGGGGGGGTCTCCGGGGAGCTGTTTTTT. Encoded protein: CASSSSGGVSGELFF.

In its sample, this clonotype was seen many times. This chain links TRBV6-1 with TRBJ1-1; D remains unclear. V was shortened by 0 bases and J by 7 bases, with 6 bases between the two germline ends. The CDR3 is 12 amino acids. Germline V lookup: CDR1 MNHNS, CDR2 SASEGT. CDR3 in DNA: TGTGCCAGCAGTGAAGCGTACGGTGAAGCTTTCTTT. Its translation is CASSEAYGEAFF.

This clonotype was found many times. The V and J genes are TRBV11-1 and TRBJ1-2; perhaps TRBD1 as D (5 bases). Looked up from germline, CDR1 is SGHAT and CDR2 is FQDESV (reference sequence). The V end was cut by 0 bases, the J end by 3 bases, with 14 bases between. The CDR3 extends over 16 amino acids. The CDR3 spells CASSLAVGRAHYGYTF. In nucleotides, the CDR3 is TGTGCCAGCAGCTTAGCGGTCGGCAGGGCTCACTATGGCTACACCTTC.

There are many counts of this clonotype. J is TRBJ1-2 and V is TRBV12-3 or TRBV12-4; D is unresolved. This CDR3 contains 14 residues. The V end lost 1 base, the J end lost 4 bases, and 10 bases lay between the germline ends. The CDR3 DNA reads TGTGCCAGCAGTTTAGTTGGCTTCGGCTATGGCTACACCTTC. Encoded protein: CASSLVGFGYGYTF.